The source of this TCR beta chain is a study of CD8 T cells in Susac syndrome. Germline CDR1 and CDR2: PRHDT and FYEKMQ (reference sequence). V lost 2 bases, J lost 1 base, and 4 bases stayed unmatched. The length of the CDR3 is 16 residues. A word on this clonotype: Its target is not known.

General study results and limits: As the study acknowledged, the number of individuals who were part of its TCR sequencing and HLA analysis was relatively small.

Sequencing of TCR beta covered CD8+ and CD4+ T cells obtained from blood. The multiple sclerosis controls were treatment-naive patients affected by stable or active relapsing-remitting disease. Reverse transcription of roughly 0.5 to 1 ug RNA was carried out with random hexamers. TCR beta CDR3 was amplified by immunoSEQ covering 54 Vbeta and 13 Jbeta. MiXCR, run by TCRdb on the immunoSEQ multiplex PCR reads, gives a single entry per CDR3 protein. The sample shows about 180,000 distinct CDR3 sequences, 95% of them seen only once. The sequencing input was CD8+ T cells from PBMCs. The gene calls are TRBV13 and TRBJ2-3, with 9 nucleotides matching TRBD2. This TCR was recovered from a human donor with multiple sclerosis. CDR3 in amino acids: CASSLLERGGTDTQYF. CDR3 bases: TGTGCCAGCAGCTTATTGGAGCGGGGGGGCACAGATACGCAGTATTTT.